This section outlines one T cell receptor (beta chain) sequence together with its context. Its target is unknown. These data are taken from a study of cytomegalovirus exposure and HLA in healthy donors. General study findings and limits: A missense DCLRE1C variant was associated with V- and J-gene trimming of TCR beta chains in a later analysis, and an independent cohort replicated the association. The authors considered a cluster of highly shared sequence variants likely to be a sequencing artifact. Sequencing depth roughly uniform across donors was assumed in presence/absence analyses.

60 Vbeta and 13 Jbeta primers were used in PCR. Sequencing used immunoSEQ multiplex PCR; TCRdb keeps in-frame clones, though not all of them. Of about 76,000 clones in the sample, 65% to 80% were seen once. The clonotype was recovered from a male donor in good health and CMV-seropositive. The specimen sequenced was PBMCs.

In DNA, the CDR3 is TGTGCCAGTCCGGCGGCGGCCAACACTGAAGCTTTCTTT. Translation gives CASPAAANTEAFF. The chain employs TRBV21-1 and TRBJ1-1. TRBV21-1 is listed as a pseudogene. This CDR3 is built from 13 residues.